This T cell receptor beta chain is from a study of blood T cell repertoires in COVID-19. CDR1 SQVTM and CDR2 ANQGSEA come from the germline V gene. With 5 bases clipped from V and 7 bases from J, the junction kept 6 bases outside the gene matches. The CDR3 has 14 amino acids. Data came from immunoSEQ multiplex PCR; TCRdb stores just in-frame clones and leaves some out. The sample lists approximately 250,000 clones, approximately 89% seen once, with around 3% in the top ten. The rearrangement joins TRBV29-1 to TRBJ1-6; TRBD1 matches at 9 bases. The TCR comes from a woman aged 40 to 49 who had been exposed to COVID-19. Material for sequencing was PBMCs or T cells enriched from blood (not recorded which). DNA of the CDR3: TGCAGCGTTCGTCACGGGACAGGGAATTCACCCCTCCACTTT. Its translation: CSVRHGTGNSPLHF.